This T cell receptor (beta chain) was captured by sequencing in a study of T-cell reconstitution after alpha-beta-depleted transplantation in children. The TCRbeta library was prepared with unique molecular identifiers. TCRdb ran MiXCR on the PCR reads and lists one entry per CDR3 protein. Altogether about 610,000 distinct CDR3 sequences are present, 8% to 11% being singletons, with the ten largest covering roughly 3.9%. This clonotype showed up just a few times. Sequencing used PBMCs from the stem cell graft donor, obtained from the stem cell graft. This TCR was recovered from a human donor who donated a stem cell graft to a child with acute myeloid leukemia.

The CDR3 coding sequence is TGCGCCAGCAGCCAAGAGAAAGGACGCGGACAGCCCCAGCATTTT. This encodes CASSQEKGRGQPQHF. The chain links TRBV4-3 to TRBJ1-5; D is unclear. V gave up 0 bases and J gave up 7 bases, with 13 bases separating them. The CDR3 length is 15 residues. Germline-derived CDR1 and CDR2 are LGHNA and YSLEER.